This is a list of T cell receptor beta chains from one sample in a study of a mutant IDH1 vaccine in newly diagnosed glioma. The assay was immunoSEQ multiplex PCR, and TCRdb's table has in-frame clones only and misses some. The sample contains about 16,000 clones, nearly 97% of which appear only once. The sequencing used peripheral blood mononuclear cells (PBMCs), collected from a glioma patient treated with radiotherapy, temozolomide or both. The receptors were gathered from a woman aged 18-29 years with glioma. Some clones in this sample may be carry-over from other donors' samples. The CDR3 runs from the conserved cysteine through the conserved F or W. Each record gives: CDR3 length, J gene, V gene, clone size, D gene, CDR3 protein, CDR3 DNA. A D gene is named only where the DNA matches it firmly. A row's size may be missing; if present it is once, few, many or a size class.

>15|TRBJ2-3|TRBV6-6|-|TRBD1
CASSYSDRGTDTQYF
TGTGCCAGCAGTTACTCTGACAGGGGTACAGATACGCAGTATTTT
>14|TRBJ2-2|TRBV2|-|-
CASSEALAGTELFF
TGTGCCAGCAGTGAAGCGCTGGCGGGGACGGAGCTGTTTTTT
>16|TRBJ2-2|TRBV7-9|few|TRBD1
CASNPLDRANTGELFF
TGTGCCAGCAACCCACTGGACAGGGCGAACACCGGGGAGCTGTTTTTT
>17|TRBJ2-1|TRBV5-1|-|TRBD2
CASSISGLAGGLVEQFF
TGCGCCAGCAGCATCTCGGGACTAGCGGGGGGGTTAGTTGAGCAGTTCTTC
>16|TRBJ1-6|TRBV5-4|-|-
CASSSTGLTPNSPLHF
TGTGCCAGCAGCAGTACCGGGCTTACGCCGAATTCACCCCTCCACTTT
>15|TRBJ2-1|TRBV7-2|-|TRBD2
CASSLAGGFYNEQFF
TGTGCCAGCAGCTTAGCGGGGGGGTTCTACAATGAGCAGTTCTTC
>14|TRBJ2-7|TRBV6-1|-|-
CASTRQGGPYEQYF
TGTGCCAGCACACGGCAGGGCGGCCCCTACGAGCAGTACTTC
>13|TRBJ2-2|TRBV11-2|-|-
CASSLLGPGELFF
TGTGCCAGCAGCTTATTGGGTCCCGGGGAGCTGTTTTTT
>14|TRBJ2-7|TRBV6-5|once|TRBD1
CASSSGTGSYEQYF
TGTGCCAGCAGTTCCGGGACAGGCTCCTACGAGCAGTACTTC
>13|TRBJ1-3|TRBV28|-|TRBD1
CASRTGVGNTIYF
TGTGCCAGCAGGACAGGGGTTGGAAACACCATATATTTT
>13|TRBJ2-7|TRBV28|-|-
CASSFQSPYEQYF
TGTGCCAGCAGTTTCCAGTCCCCCTACGAGCAGTACTTC
>16|TRBJ1-1|TRBV30|-|TRBD1
CAWRVGDRGWDTEAFF
TGTGCCTGGAGAGTGGGGGACAGGGGCTGGGACACTGAAGCTTTCTTT
>16|TRBJ2-2|TRBV28|-|-
CASRIDTVGNTGELFF
TGTGCCAGCAGAATTGACACCGTGGGGAACACCGGGGAGCTGTTTTTT
>12|TRBJ2-7|TRBV10-2|-|TRBD1
CASSEPGGEQYF
TGCGCCAGCAGTGAGCCAGGGGGAGAGCAGTACTTC
>15|TRBJ2-5|TRBV7-9|-|TRBD1
CASSIRTGTRETQYF
TGTGCCAGCAGCATCCGGACAGGGACAAGAGAGACCCAGTACTTC
>13|TRBJ2-7|TRBV25-1|-|-
CASSESFTYEQYF
TGTGCCAGCAGTGAGTCCTTCACCTACGAGCAGTACTTC
>14|TRBJ1-1|TRBV7-9|-|-
CASSLVSPGTEAFF
TGTGCCAGCAGCTTAGTATCCCCAGGCACTGAAGCTTTCTTT
>12|TRBJ2-5|TRBV10-3|-|-
CAISELLKTQYF
TGTGCCATCAGTGAACTTCTGAAGACCCAGTACTTC
>10|TRBJ1-1|TRBV28|-|-
CASSSSRAFF
TGTGCCAGCAGTTCCAGTAGAGCTTTCTTT
>15|TRBJ2-5|TRBV6-6|-|-
CASSSPTGSQETQYF
TGTGCCAGCAGTTCGCCTACAGGGTCCCAAGAGACCCAGTACTTC
>17|TRBJ2-6|TRBV7-2|-|-
CASSARGTVSGANVLTF
TGTGCCAGCAGCGCTAGAGGGACTGTTTCTGGGGCCAACGTCCTGACTTTC
>12|TRBJ1-1|TRBV30|-|-
CAWGGRNTEAFF
TGTGCCTGGGGTGGACGGAACACTGAAGCTTTCTTT
>13|TRBJ2-5|TRBV7-2|-|-
CASSGQNQETQYF
TGTGCCAGCAGCGGACAGAACCAAGAGACCCAGTACTTC
>12|TRBJ2-5|TRBV7-6|-|-
CASSLGRETQYF
TGTGCCAGCAGCTTAGGGAGGGAGACCCAGTACTTC
>14|TRBJ2-3|TRBV10-1|-|-
CASDSGTSTDTQYF
TGCGCCAGCGATAGCGGAACTAGCACAGATACGCAGTATTTT
>12|TRBJ2-7|TRBV11-2|-|-
CASSQAGQRQYF
TGTGCCAGCAGCCAGGCTGGACAGAGACAGTACTTC
>16|TRBJ2-1|TRBV10-3|-|TRBD2
CAVKTSGRAFIDEQFF
TGTGCCGTAAAGACTAGCGGGAGGGCTTTTATCGATGAGCAGTTCTTC
>17|TRBJ1-3|TRBV5-8|-|TRBD1
CASSYAGTGYSGNTIYF
TGTGCCAGCAGCTACGCCGGGACAGGATACTCTGGAAACACCATATATTTT
>18|TRBJ2-3|TRBV9|-|TRBD2
CASSVSGLAGPYTDTQYF
TGTGCCAGCAGCGTGTCGGGACTAGCGGGGCCCTACACAGATACGCAGTATTTT
>11|TRBJ2-7|TRBV7-9|-|-
CASSLADEQYF
TGTGCCAGCAGCTTAGCGGACGAGCAGTACTTC
>19|TRBJ2-2|TRBV14|-|TRBD2
CASSQEVPGLAGETGELFF
TGTGCCAGCAGCCAAGAGGTTCCGGGACTAGCGGGGGAGACCGGGGAGCTGTTTTTT
>15|TRBJ2-7|TRBV5-6|-|TRBD2
CASSGGVGPLYEQYF
TGTGCCAGCAGCGGGGGGGTGGGCCCCCTCTACGAGCAGTACTTC
>15|TRBJ1-1|TRBV5-1|-|TRBD1
CASSSAGQGTTEAFF
TGCGCCAGCAGCTCAGCCGGACAGGGGACAACTGAAGCTTTCTTT
>13|TRBJ1-1|TRBV6-1|-|-
CASGPGQNTEAFF
TGTGCCAGCGGCCCGGGACAGAACACTGAAGCTTTCTTT
>16|TRBJ1-5|TRBV30|-|TRBD1
CAWSPAPGQLNQPQHF
TGTGCCTGGAGTCCGGCCCCGGGACAGTTAAATCAGCCCCAGCATTTT
>15|TRBJ1-2|TRBV29-1|-|-
CSVEESLGVGAGYTF
TGCAGCGTTGAAGAGTCGTTAGGGGTGGGGGCTGGCTACACCTTC
>16|TRBJ2-7|TRBV19|-|TRBD2
CASSISAGGQFYEQYF
TGTGCCAGTAGTATATCTGCGGGGGGGCAGTTCTACGAGCAGTACTTC
>14|TRBJ1-1|TRBV5-1|-|-
CASSHEGPNTEAFF
TGCGCCAGCAGCCACGAGGGACCGAACACTGAAGCTTTCTTT
>14|TRBJ2-7|TRBV5-1|-|-
CASSWGSGSYEQYF
TGCGCCAGCAGCTGGGGCTCCGGGTCCTACGAGCAGTACTTC
>15|TRBJ1-5|TRBV27|-|TRBD1
CASSPNPGQTGPQHF
TGTGCCAGCAGTCCGAATCCGGGACAGACGGGACCCCAGCATTTT
>13|TRBJ1-1|TRBV27|-|-
CASRQGVNTEAFF
TGTGCCAGCAGACAAGGGGTGAACACTGAAGCTTTCTTT
>15|TRBJ2-7|TRBV4-1|-|TRBD1
CASSQTTGVSYEQYF
TGCGCCAGCAGCCAGACGACAGGGGTCTCCTACGAGCAGTACTTC
>13|TRBJ1-6|TRBV30|-|-
CAWSTGTYSPLHF
TGTGCCTGGAGTACAGGAACGTATTCACCCCTCCACTTT